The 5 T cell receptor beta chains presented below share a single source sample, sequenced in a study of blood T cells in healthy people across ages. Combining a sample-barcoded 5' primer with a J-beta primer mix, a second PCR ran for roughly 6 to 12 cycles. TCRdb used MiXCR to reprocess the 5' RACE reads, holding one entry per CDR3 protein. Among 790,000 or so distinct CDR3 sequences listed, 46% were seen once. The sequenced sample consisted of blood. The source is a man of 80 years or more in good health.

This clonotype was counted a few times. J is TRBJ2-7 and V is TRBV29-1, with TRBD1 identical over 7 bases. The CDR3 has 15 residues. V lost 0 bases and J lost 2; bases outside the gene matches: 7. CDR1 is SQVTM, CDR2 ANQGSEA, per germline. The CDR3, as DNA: TGCAGCGTTGAAGATCCGGACAGGAGTGCCTACGAGCAGTACTTC. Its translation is CSVEDPDRSAYEQYF.

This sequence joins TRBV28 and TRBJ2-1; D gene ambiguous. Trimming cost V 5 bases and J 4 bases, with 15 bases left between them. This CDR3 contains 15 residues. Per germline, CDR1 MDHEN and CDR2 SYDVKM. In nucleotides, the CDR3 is TGTGCCAGCAGTCCACAGTCCGGATTATACAATGAGCAGTTCTTC. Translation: CASSPQSGLYNEQFF.

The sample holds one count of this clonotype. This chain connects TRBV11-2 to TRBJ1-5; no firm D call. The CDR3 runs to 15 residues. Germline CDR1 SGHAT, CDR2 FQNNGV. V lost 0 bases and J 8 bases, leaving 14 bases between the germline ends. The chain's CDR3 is CASSLDPGSSEPQHF. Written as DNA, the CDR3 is TGTGCCAGCAGCTTAGATCCCGGCAGTAGTGAGCCCCAGCATTTT.

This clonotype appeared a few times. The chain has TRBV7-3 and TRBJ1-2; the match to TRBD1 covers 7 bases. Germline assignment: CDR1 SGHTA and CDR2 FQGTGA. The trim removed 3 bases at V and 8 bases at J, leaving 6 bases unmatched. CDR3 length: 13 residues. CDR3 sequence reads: CASSFDRELGYTF. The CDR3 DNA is TGTGCCAGCAGCTTTGACAGGGAGTTGGGCTACACCTTC.

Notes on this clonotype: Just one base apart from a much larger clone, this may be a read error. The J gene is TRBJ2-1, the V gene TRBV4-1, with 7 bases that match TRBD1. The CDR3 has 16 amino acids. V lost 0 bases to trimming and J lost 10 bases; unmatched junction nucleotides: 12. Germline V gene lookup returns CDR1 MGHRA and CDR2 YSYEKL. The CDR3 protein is CASSQDNAYGQEEQFF. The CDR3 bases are TGCGCCAGCAGCCAAGATAATGCATACGGACAGGAGGAGCAGTTCTTC.